These T cell receptor beta chains were read from a single sample in a study of neurological immune-mediated disorders. Each CDR3 protein is one row after TCRdb ran MiXCR on the 5' RACE reads. The table records roughly 89,000 distinct CDR3 sequences, 2.5% to 3% of them present only once. The sequenced sample was PBMCs. The receptors were gathered from a woman in her 30s with multiple sclerosis. CDR3s leave out the opening cysteine and the closing phenylalanine or tryptophan.

v_gene	j_gene	CDR3aa
TRBV20-1	TRBJ2-7	SAVGGVTRFEQY
TRBV18	TRBJ1-4	ASSPPPGGEKLF
TRBV10-3	TRBJ2-7	AISETGPNYEQY
TRBV5-1	TRBJ2-2	ASRWGPQANTGELF
TRBV25-1	TRBJ1-1	ASSPKGRGNTEAF
TRBV7-8	TRBJ1-4	VSSGNRATNEKLF
TRBV29-1	TRBJ2-7	SVVSPSTDYEQY
TRBV6-2/TRBV6-3	TRBJ2-7	ASSYSSDRLSYEQY
TRBV7-2	TRBJ2-1	ASRLSGGIYNEQF
TRBV5-1	TRBJ1-5	ASSLVSGAASPQH
TRBV9	TRBJ2-5	ASSHRSSGGLETQY
TRBV20-1	TRBJ2-1	SAHSGSAGYEQF
TRBV28	TRBJ1-1	ASSLPGYGEAF
TRBV4-3	TRBJ2-5	ASSQGRLETQY
TRBV6-1	TRBJ2-2	ASSGWGRITGELF
TRBV12-3/TRBV12-4	TRBJ2-5	ASSYRETQY
TRBV7-2	TRBJ2-1	ASSHGQGAYEQF
TRBV18	TRBJ2-1	ASLRELQYNEQF
TRBV7-2	TRBJ1-1	ASSSQGDTEAF
TRBV2	TRBJ2-7	AAGTAFYEQY
TRBV10-2	TRBJ1-1	ASSESPEGGTEAF
TRBV6-4	TRBJ2-7	ASSDHGLAGGLGYEQY
TRBV19	TRBJ2-7	ASSIGSTLDSRPYEEY
TRBV20-1	TRBJ2-3	SAPLDRGRRDTQY
TRBV20-1	TRBJ2-3	SASHLRGAGTQY
TRBV4-3	TRBJ2-5	ASSQDPKGAQY
TRBV3-1	TRBJ2-6	ASSQTSSGANVLT
TRBV20-1	TRBJ2-1	SARDVTSGYNEQF
TRBV7-9	TRBJ1-2	ASSQLGGYT
TRBV20-1	TRBJ2-2	SARRAGAGELF
TRBV29-1	TRBJ1-1	SVVERANTEAF
TRBV12-3/TRBV12-4	TRBJ2-2	ASSTLGSNTGELF
TRBV20-1	TRBJ1-1	SAGRDSNTEAF
TRBV11-2	TRBJ2-5	ASTLGGGPNRETQY
TRBV29-1	TRBJ2-5	SVLAGEETQY
TRBV20-1	TRBJ2-1	SAGRGDEQF
TRBV15	TRBJ1-5	ATSRDKFNQPQH
TRBV20-1	TRBJ2-5	SARHWQGARETQY
TRBV28	TRBJ2-7	AVGTSGSSSYEQY
TRBV9	TRBJ2-2	ASSVQGNTGELF
TRBV6-1	TRBJ1-1	ASSRDQENTEAF
TRBV20-1	TRBJ2-1	SARDSRGLVYNEQF
TRBV6-5	TRBJ2-4	ASRGLAGRRDIQY
TRBV20-1	TRBJ1-5	SARDSFYQPQH
TRBV7-2	TRBJ2-7	ASSPMGTSYEQY
TRBV5-6	TRBJ1-2	ASSGRTARYGYT
TRBV7-2	TRBJ1-5	ASSSAQTGRAQPQH
TRBV19	TRBJ2-1	ASSLEPYNEQF
TRBV27	TRBJ1-5	ASSGQTGLDQPQH
TRBV28	TRBJ2-1	ASSLLGGAAAYNEQF
TRBV15	TRBJ1-1	ATSRARAREAF
TRBV11-2	TRBJ1-6	ASSSLNSPLH
TRBV20-1	TRBJ2-7	SARASSTGGANAYEQY
TRBV5-1	TRBJ2-4	ASSLGAGSGNIQY
TRBV10-3	TRBJ1-6	AISETGDSPLH
TRBV20-1	TRBJ1-1	SARDVGTEAF